The clone carrying this T cell receptor beta chain was recorded a few times. Its target is unknown. Sequence at one end of the junction differs from germline and may be a read error. The CDR3 loop spans 15 amino acids. The germline gives CDR1 MNHNS, CDR2 SASEGT. These data originate in a study of metastatic and nonmetastatic thyroid tumors. Across the study: It was across blood and tumor or nodule tissue from malignant and benign thyroid patients that repertoires were compared. Regarding the study as a whole: Malignant thyroid tumors reportedly exceeded benign nodules significantly in TCR beta diversity, with the difference appearing in blood and tumor.

Patients were all untreated before their thyroid surgery. Original methodology: Researchers built a distant-metastasis classifier for papillary thyroid cancer that drew on CDR3 differences across clinicopathological groups. MiXCR was used by TCRdb to re-call the PCR reads. In this record, the V and J calls reflect TCRdb's handling and not the investigators' own analysis. Among 20,000 to 30,000 clones, 15% to 20% were seen once, and the ten largest hold 4.6%. The sequenced sample was blood. This TCR came from a male donor with papillary thyroid cancer or a benign thyroid nodule (not recorded which). Some clones in this sample may be carry-over from other donors' samples. The chain is built from TRBV6-1 and TRBJ2-7, with 7 bases lining up with TRBD1. This CDR3 reads CASSVTGTETYEKYF. The CDR3 nucleotides read TGTGCCAGCAGTGTAACCGGGACAGAAACCTACGAGAAGTACTTC.